A single sample gave rise to the 11 T cell receptor beta chains below, sequenced in a study of shared clonotypes between healthy human individuals. The repertoire was sequenced with immunoSEQ multiplex PCR; TCRdb's copy has only in-frame clones and lacks some. The table has more than 2 million clones, just under 95% seen once. In the naive CD8 group, cells lacked CD45RO and were positively selected for CCR7, so terminally differentiated effector memory CD45RA+ cells were left out. Sequenced material: naive CD8+ T cells from PBMCs. These receptors came from a man aged 18 to 29 in good health. Some clones in this sample may be carry-over from other donors' samples.

This sequence joins TRBV9 and TRBJ2-5; D perhaps matches TRBD2 (5 bases). The CDR3 loop spans 17 amino acids. V dropped 1 base and J dropped 3 bases, with 19 bases sitting between them. Germline V gene sequence: CDR1 SGDLS, CDR2 YYNGEE. CDR3 residues: CASSVLGEGLSKETQYF. CDR3 DNA sequence: TGTGCCAGCAGCGTATTGGGCGAGGGATTGTCCAAAGAGACCCAGTACTTC.

There are a few counts of this clone. Other nucleotide sequences in the sample specify the same CDR3. The chain is built from TRBV29-1 and TRBJ1-1; D remains ambiguous. The CDR3 runs 12 residues. From germline, CDR1 is SQVTM and CDR2 ANQGSEA. Trimming cost V 4 bases and J 4 bases, with 10 bases left between them. This CDR3 reads CSVGGGGTEAFF. In nucleotides, the CDR3 is TGCAGCGTTGGAGGAGGAGGCACTGAAGCTTTCTTT. Looking up the rest from reference TRBV29-1 and TRBJ1-1 gives the full variable domain: SAVISQKPSRDICQRGTSLTIQCQVDSQVTMMFWYRQQPGQSLTLIATANQGSEATYESGFVIDKFPISRPNLTFSTLTVSNMSPEDSSIYLCSVGGGGTEAFFGQGTRLTVV.

The chain joins TRBV28 to TRBJ2-2, with 9 bases matching TRBD2. The CDR3 totals 16 residues. The J segment lost 4 bases and the V segment lost 6 bases, leaving 9 bases of the junction unmatched. CDR1 and CDR2 from the germline V gene are MDHEN and SYDVKM. The CDR3 DNA is TGTGCCAGCAGCAGAAAGCGGGAGGTTTTCACCGGGGAGCTGTTTTTT. Translating it yields CASSRKREVFTGELFF.

This clone was seen only once. The CDR3 loop reads CASSPPSVVPETQYF. Written as DNA, the CDR3 is TGTGCCAGCTCACCACCGTCGGTAGTCCCGGAGACCCAGTACTTC. The V gene is TRBV18, the J gene TRBJ2-5; D unresolved. Looked up from germline, CDR1 is KGHSH and CDR2 is LQKENI. This CDR3 is built from 15 residues. Trimming cost V 0 bases and J 5 bases, with 13 bases left between them.

The chain is built from TRBV4-1 and TRBJ2-2, with 8 bases matching TRBD1. This CDR3 has 15 residues. The V and J ends lost 8 bases and 4 bases, in that order; junction bases with no gene match: 9. The V gene's germline CDR1 is MGHRA and CDR2 YSYEKL. CDR3 coding DNA: TGCGCCAGCCAAACACAGGGGGGAAGCACCGGGGAGCTGTTTTTT. It translates to CASQTQGGSTGELFF.

The rearrangement joins TRBV21-1 to TRBJ1-5; the DNA was not compared with TRBD1, the D call given in the table. TRBV21-1 is annotated as a pseudogene. The CDR3 consists of 15 residues. This CDR3 is CASSKDWRGGRPQHF. CDR3 coding DNA: TGTGCCAGCAGCAAAGACTGGAGAGGGGGACGACCCCAGCATTTT.

The genes are TRBV19 and TRBJ2-7; D unclear. Deletions cut 9 bases from V and 5 bases from J, with 20 bases between. This CDR3 region has 14 residues. CDR1 LNHDA and CDR2 SQIVND come from the germline V gene (reference sequence). The CDR3, as DNA: TGTGCCAGCTCACTCCGGACCTTATTTAACGAGCAGTACTTC. Protein sequence: CASSLRTLFNEQYF.

Points on this clone: This CDR3 is also generated by other DNA sequences in the sample. The chain recombines TRBV27 with TRBJ2-1; 11 nucleotides align to TRBD2. Germline trimming cut 5 bases from V and 3 bases from J; bases unmatched to any gene: 3. CDR1 is MNHEY, CDR2 SMNVEV, per germline (reference sequence). The CDR3 covers 15 residues. CDR3 DNA: TGTGCCAGCAGTATAGCGGGAGGGGGCTACAATGAGCAGTTCTTC. Translation gives CASSIAGGGYNEQFF.

The chain joins TRBV6-5 to TRBJ2-3, with a tentative D call TRBD1 (6 bases). Germline CDR1 MNHEY, CDR2 SVGAGI. V lost 1 base, J lost 1 base, and 12 bases lay in between. This CDR3 is built from 16 residues. CDR3 region: CASSYWQGSGTDTQYF. The CDR3 nucleotides read TGTGCCAGCAGTTACTGGCAGGGGAGTGGCACAGATACGCAGTATTTT.

The chain combines TRBV5-5 with TRBJ2-2, with D maybe TRBD2 (5 bases). Germline assignment: CDR1 SGHKS and CDR2 YYEKEE (reference sequence). Trimming removed 1 base at V and 4 bases at J, with 11 bases between. The CDR3 has 15 amino acids. CDR3 in DNA: TGTGCCAGCAGCTTGAAACCGGCGGGCACCGGGGAGCTGTTTTTT. Translated: CASSLKPAGTGELFF.

J is TRBJ2-1 and V is TRBV2, with 12 bases identical to TRBD2. This CDR3 has 16 amino acids. Germline CDR1 and CDR2: SNHLY and FYNNEI. The ends lost 6 bases at V and 8 bases at J; junction bases unmatched: 11. The CDR3 here is CASREPTSGRIDEQFF. The CDR3 region has the DNA TGTGCCAGCAGGGAACCGACTAGCGGGAGAATCGATGAGCAGTTCTTC.